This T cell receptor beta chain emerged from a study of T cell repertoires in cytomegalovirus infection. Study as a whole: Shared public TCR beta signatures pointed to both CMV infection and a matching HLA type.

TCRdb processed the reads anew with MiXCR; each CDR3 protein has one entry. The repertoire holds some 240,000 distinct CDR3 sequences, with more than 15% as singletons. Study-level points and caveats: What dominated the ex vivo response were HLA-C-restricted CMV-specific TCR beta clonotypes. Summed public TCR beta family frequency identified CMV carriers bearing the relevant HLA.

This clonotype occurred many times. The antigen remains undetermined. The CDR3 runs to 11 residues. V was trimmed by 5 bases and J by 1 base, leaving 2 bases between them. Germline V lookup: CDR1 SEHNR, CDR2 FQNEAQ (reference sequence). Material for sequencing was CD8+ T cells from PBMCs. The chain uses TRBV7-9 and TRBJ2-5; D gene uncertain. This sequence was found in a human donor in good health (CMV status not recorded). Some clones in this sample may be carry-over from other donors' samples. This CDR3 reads CASSLQETQYF. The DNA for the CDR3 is TGTGCCAGCAGCCTCCAAGAGACCCAGTACTTC.